The source of this T cell receptor (beta chain) is a study of shared clonotypes between healthy human individuals. About the study: The study used three CD4 naive, three CD4 memory, two CD8 naive and one CD8 memory plate per donor.

A few counts support this clone. Its antigen remains unidentified. The protocol was immunoSEQ multiplex PCR, while the TCRdb copy is restricted to in-frame clones and leaves out a portion. Counted here are around 700,000 clones, roughly 70% occurring once; the ten biggest clones make up 1.7%. Study observations and caveats: Donor clonotype sharing was expected to depend on sequencing depth. Generally, naive subsets came out with larger estimated richness than memory subsets. About 5% of naive CD4 clonotypes were common to several donors.

Germline CDR1 SGHDT, CDR2 YYEEEE. The V and J ends lost 0 bases and 5 bases respectively, with 13 bases between them. This CDR3 spans 15 amino acids. The receptor's source is a woman aged 25 to 45 in good health. Sequencing was performed on memory CD4+ T cells sorted from blood. Documented subset: CD45RA-negative fraction. This chain uses TRBV5-6 with TRBJ2-3; D not resolved. The chain's CDR3 is CASSLGMGPRDTQYF. For the CDR3, the DNA is TGTGCCAGCAGCTTGGGTATGGGTCCGCGAGATACGCAGTATTTT. The full variable domain, rest sourced from reference TRBV5-6 and TRBJ2-3, is DAGVTQSPTHLIKTRGQQVTLRCSPKSGHDTVSWYQQALGQGPQFIFQYYEEEERQRGNFPDRFSGHQFPNYSSELNVNALLLGDSALYLCASSLGMGPRDTQYFGPGTRLTVL.